Given below is one T cell receptor (beta chain) in context. The antigen is undetermined. The CDR3 is 12 residues long. Germline CDR1 GTSNPN, CDR2 SVGIG (reference sequence). Trimming took 5 bases from V and 4 from J, leaving 11 bases between them. This entry comes from a study of OX40 agonist ivuxolimab in advanced cancers. Study-wide points: Clonal expansion by week 6 occurred in CD4+ and CD8+ blood T cells (at 0.1 to 3.0 mg/kg). There were, on average, more expanded clones in CD8+ T cells than in CD4+.

Clones were read by immunoSEQ multiplex PCR, and TCRdb kept only the in-frame ones, dropping some. The sample contains 60,000 to 85,000 clones, roughly 90% of which appear only once. With autoimmune disease history or systemic immunosuppression, patients were excluded. The V gene is TRBV30, the J gene TRBJ2-5; perhaps TRBD1 as D (6 bases). The sequence came from an adult with an advanced solid tumor such as melanoma, head and neck, liver or kidney cancer. The source was CD4+ or CD8+ T cells sorted from blood, collected in a trial of the OX40 agonist ivuxolimab. The CDR3 sequence is CAWGGAGETQYF. CDR3 coding DNA: TGTGCCTGGGGGGGCGCGGGAGAGACCCAGTACTTC.